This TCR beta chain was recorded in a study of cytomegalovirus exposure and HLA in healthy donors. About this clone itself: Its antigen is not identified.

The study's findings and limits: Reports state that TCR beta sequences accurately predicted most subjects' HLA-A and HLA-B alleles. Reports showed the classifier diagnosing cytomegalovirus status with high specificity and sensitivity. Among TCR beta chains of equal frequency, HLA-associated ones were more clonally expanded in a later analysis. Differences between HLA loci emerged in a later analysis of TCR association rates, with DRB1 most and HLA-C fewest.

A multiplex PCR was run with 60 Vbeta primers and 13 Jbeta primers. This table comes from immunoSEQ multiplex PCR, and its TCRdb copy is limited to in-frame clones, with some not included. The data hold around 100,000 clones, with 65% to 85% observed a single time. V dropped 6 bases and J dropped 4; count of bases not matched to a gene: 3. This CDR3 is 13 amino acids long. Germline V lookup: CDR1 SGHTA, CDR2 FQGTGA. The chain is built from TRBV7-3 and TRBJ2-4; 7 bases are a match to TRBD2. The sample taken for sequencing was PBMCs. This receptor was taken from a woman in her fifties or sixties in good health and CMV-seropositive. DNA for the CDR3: TGTGCCAGCAGTCTTAGCGGGAAAAACATTCAGTACTTC. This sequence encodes CASSLSGKNIQYF.